The 27 T cell receptor beta chains presented below share a single source sample, sequenced in a study of OX40 agonist ivuxolimab in advanced cancers. TCRdb keeps only in-frame clones here, not all; method: immunoSEQ multiplex PCR. Of roughly 50,000 clones in the sample, approximately 86% were seen once. This specimen consisted of CD4+ or CD8+ T cells sorted from blood, obtained in a trial of the OX40 agonist ivuxolimab. These receptors were obtained from an adult with an advanced solid tumor such as melanoma, head and neck, liver or kidney cancer.

This chain uses TRBV7-9 with TRBJ1-1; no definite D call. CDR3 size: 17 residues. Per germline, CDR1 SEHNR and CDR2 FQNEAQ (reference sequence). The V end lost 5 bases, the J end lost 0 bases, and 19 bases lay between the germline ends. The CDR3 DNA reads as TGTGCCAGCAGCGCCCAGGATCTGCAGCGAATGAACACTGAAGCTTTCTTT. Encoded protein: CASSAQDLQRMNTEAFF.

Notes on this clone: The identical CDR3 is also encoded by other nucleotide sequences in the sample. CDR3 loop: CASSLEGRSYGYTF. The CDR3 nucleotides are TGTGCCAGCAGCTTAGAAGGCAGGAGCTATGGCTACACCTTC. The chain is built from TRBV7-8 and TRBJ1-2; D not resolved. Germline V gives CDR1 SGHVS, CDR2 FQNEAQ. The CDR3 is 14 residues long. Trimming stripped 1 base from V and 4 bases from J, with 10 bases between.

This chain connects TRBV5-6 to TRBJ2-6; TRBD1 matches at 8 bases. CDR1 and CDR2 (germline): SGHDT, YYEEEE. V dropped 4 bases and J dropped 0; count of bases not matched to a gene: 6. The CDR3 is made up of 17 amino acids. CDR3 in DNA: TGTGCCAGCAGCCGGACAGGGCCGAGCTCTGGGGCCAACGTCCTGACTTTC. Encoded protein: CASSRTGPSSGANVLTF. The full variable domain, with the rest looked up from reference TRBV5-6 and TRBJ2-6, is DAGVTQSPTHLIKTRGQQVTLRCSPKSGHDTVSWYQQALGQGPQFIFQYYEEEERQRGNFPDRFSGHQFPNYSSELNVNALLLGDSALYLCASSRTGPSSGANVLTFGAGSRLTVL.

The chain uses TRBV19 and TRBJ1-5, with 10 bases identical to TRBD1. V lost 5 bases and J lost 5; bases outside the gene matches: 6. Germline CDR1 LNHDA, CDR2 SQIVND (reference sequence). The length of the CDR3 is 15 residues. The CDR3 sequence is CASSPGGQGDQPQHF. Here the CDR3 DNA reads TGTGCCAGTAGTCCCGGAGGACAGGGGGATCAGCCCCAGCATTTT.

V usage is TRBV2 and J usage is TRBJ2-1; D remains unclear. The CDR3 covers 11 residues. The germline V gene encodes CDR1 SNHLY and CDR2 FYNNEI. V lost 7 bases and J 4 bases, leaving 5 bases between the germline ends. CDR3 loop: CASTSYNEQFF. The DNA of the CDR3 is TGTGCCAGCACGAGTTACAATGAGCAGTTCTTC. Supplemented by reference TRBV2 and TRBJ2-1, the full variable domain reads EPEVTQTPSHQVTQMGQEVILRCVPISNHLYFYWYRQILGQKVEFLVSFYNNEISEKSEIFDDQFSVERPDGSNFTLKIRSTKLEDSAMYFCASTSYNEQFFGPGTRLTVL.

V usage is TRBV10-2 and J usage is TRBJ2-7, with 11 bases identical to TRBD1. The CDR3 extends over 15 amino acids. Per germline, CDR1 WSHSY and CDR2 SAAADI. The J segment lost 2 bases and the V segment lost 6 bases, leaving 6 bases of the junction unmatched. The CDR3 spells CASRRGGQGAYEQYF. In DNA, the CDR3 is TGCGCCAGCAGAAGGGGGGGACAGGGGGCCTACGAGCAGTACTTC.

The CDR3 loop reads CASSPPSRTAGYTF. CDR3 nucleotide sequence: TGTGCCAGCTCACCCCCCTCCAGGACGGCTGGCTACACCTTC. The rearrangement uses TRBV18 and TRBJ1-2; D is unresolved. The CDR3 is made up of 14 amino acids. V gave up 3 bases and J gave up 7 bases, with 15 bases separating them. Germline V gives CDR1 KGHSH, CDR2 LQKENI.

This CDR3 reads CASSPYGETQYF. Here the CDR3 DNA reads TGTGCCAGCTCACCCTACGGGGAGACCCAGTACTTC. V usage is TRBV18 and J usage is TRBJ2-5; D is uncertain. The CDR3 sequence is 12 residues long. Germline V CDR1 and CDR2: KGHSH, LQKENI. Trimming pared 3 bases from V and 5 bases from J, leaving 7 bases between.

The V and J genes are TRBV6-5 and TRBJ1-6; the D gene is possibly TRBD1 (5 bases). Between the trimmed V and J ends, which lost 2 bases and 0 bases, there was a span of 8 bases. The germline gives CDR1 MNHEY, CDR2 SVGAGI. The CDR3 spans 16 residues. CDR3 sequence: CASSYGHSSYNSPLHF. CDR3 DNA sequence: TGTGCCAGCAGTTACGGACATAGCTCCTATAATTCACCCCTCCACTTT.

This clone occurred once. The chain is built from TRBV19 and TRBJ2-7; 7 positions match TRBD1. This CDR3 spans 13 amino acids. Trimming cost V 4 bases and J 2 bases; bases outside gene matches: 2. Germline CDR1 reads LNHDA; CDR2 reads SQIVND (reference sequence). The CDR3 is CASSRGQTYEQYF. In DNA, the CDR3 is TGTGCCAGTAGTAGGGGACAGACCTACGAGCAGTACTTC.

V gene TRBV9 combines with J gene TRBJ2-1; no clear D gene. This CDR3 has 14 residues. V was trimmed by 0 bases and J by 1 base, leaving 5 bases between them. Germline values: CDR1 SGDLS, CDR2 YYNGEE. As DNA, the CDR3 is TGTGCCAGCAGCGTAGTCCCTTCCTACAATGAGCAGTTCTTC. Translation: CASSVVPSYNEQFF.

As concerns this clone: The sample contains more than one DNA sequence encoding this CDR3. V usage is TRBV6-5 and J usage is TRBJ2-7; D may be TRBD2 (6 bases). V was cut by 5 bases and J by 4 bases, with 15 bases left in between. The CDR3 contains 14 residues. Germline loops: CDR1 MNHEY, CDR2 SVGAGI. The CDR3 protein is CASSGSAGGYEQYF. Written as DNA, the CDR3 is TGTGCCAGCAGTGGGTCAGCGGGTGGTTACGAGCAGTACTTC.

This chain uses TRBV5-1 with TRBJ2-5; weak D call: TRBD1 (5 bases). The DNA end is a closer match to TRBJ2-7, so the J assignment may be wrong. The V gene's germline CDR1 is SGHRS and CDR2 YFSETQ. There are 16 residues in the CDR3. DNA of the CDR3: TGCGCCAGCAGCTCCATAGGGGAAGGAAGATCCTACGAGCAGTACTTC. It codes for CASSSIGEGRSYEQYF.

This sequence joins TRBV7-3 and TRBJ1-6; 7 bases map to TRBD1. The junction had 6 bases not matched to a gene; V was cut back by 0 bases and J by 10 bases. This CDR3 is 15 amino acids long. Germline-derived CDR1 and CDR2 are SGHTA and FQGTGA. In nucleotides, the CDR3 is TGTGCCAGCAGCTTAACTGCCGGGACAGAGTCACCCCTCCACTTT. Translated, it gives CASSLTAGTESPLHF.

This chain uses TRBV9 with TRBJ2-5; no clear D gene. Germline V CDR1 and CDR2: SGDLS, YYNGEE. Between the trimmed V and J ends, which lost 0 bases and 6 bases, there was a span of 12 bases. The CDR3 length is 14 residues. The CDR3 nucleotides are TGTGCCAGCAGCGTAGACGTGGAGTGGAAGACCCAGTACTTC. This translates into CASSVDVEWKTQYF.

This chain connects TRBV19 to TRBJ2-4; the match to TRBD2 covers 13 bases. The germline V gene has CDR1 LNHDA and CDR2 SQIVND (reference sequence). J lost 0 bases, V lost 4 bases, and 3 bases had no gene match. This CDR3 is 17 amino acids long. The CDR3 loop reads CASSRGTSGVAKNIQYF. Here the CDR3 DNA reads TGTGCCAGTAGTAGAGGGACTAGCGGGGTAGCCAAAAACATTCAGTACTTC.

This chain links TRBV5-1 with TRBJ1-1; TRBD1 matches 8 bases. With 4 bases clipped from V and 5 bases from J, the junction kept 7 bases outside the gene matches. There are 14 residues in the CDR3. The germline V gene encodes CDR1 SGHRS and CDR2 YFSETQ. CDR3 bases: TGCGCCAGCAGCGAAGGACAGGGTTGGACTGAAGCTTTCTTT. Residues: CASSEGQGWTEAFF.

This clone appeared once. The CDR3 here is CASTGTAFWGTEAFF. For the CDR3, the DNA is TGTGCCAGCACCGGGACGGCCTTTTGGGGCACTGAAGCTTTCTTT. The J gene is TRBJ1-1, the V gene TRBV28; TRBD1 is a possible D gene (5 bases). V lost 7 bases, J lost 4 bases, and 19 bases lay in between. The V gene's germline CDR1 is MDHEN and CDR2 SYDVKM. The CDR3 runs 15 residues.

CDR3 sequence (DNA): TGCGCCAGCAGCTTGGTTAGCGGGAGCTCCTACAATGAGCAGTTCTTC. Residues: CASSLVSGSSYNEQFF. The V and J genes are TRBV5-1 and TRBJ2-1, with TRBD2 matching 9 bases. The CDR3 length is 16 residues. Germline CDR1 reads SGHRS; CDR2 reads YFSETQ. V lost 0 bases to trimming and J lost 0 bases; unmatched junction nucleotides: 1.

This chain connects TRBV10-3 to TRBJ1-1; D gene uncertain. The CDR3 length is 14 residues. CDR1 and CDR2 from the germline V gene are ENHRY and SYGVKD. The V and J ends lost 7 bases and 0 bases respectively, with 12 bases between them. The CDR3 DNA is TGTGCCATCAAGGAGAACGGTTTGAACACTGAAGCTTTCTTT. It encodes CAIKENGLNTEAFF.

The chain carries TRBV7-2 and TRBJ1-1; D is perhaps TRBD1 (5 bases). Trimming shortened V by 5 bases and J by 6 bases, and 13 bases separated the two germline ends. CDR1 is SGHTA, CDR2 FQGNSA, per germline. This CDR3 contains 13 residues. CDR3 in amino acids: CASSPRVGAEAFF. The CDR3 nucleotides read TGTGCCAGCAGCCCCAGAGTGGGGGCTGAAGCTTTCTTT.

This chain connects TRBV10-3 to TRBJ1-5; 7 bases fit TRBD1. The CDR3 is made up of 16 amino acids. Germline CDR1 and CDR2: ENHRY and SYGVKD. V shed 6 bases, J shed 2 bases, and the junction held 10 bases outside the gene matches. The CDR3: CAIRSGQEVGNQPQHF. CDR3 nucleotides: TGTGCCATCAGATCAGGACAGGAGGTTGGCAATCAGCCCCAGCATTTT.

The rearrangement joins TRBV5-6 to TRBJ1-1, with D possibly matching TRBD1 (6 bases). Trimming took off 4 bases at V and 3 bases at J, with 13 bases between the two ends. The CDR3 has 14 amino acids. From germline, CDR1 is SGHDT and CDR2 YYEEEE. The CDR3: CASSLRTVYTEAFF. The CDR3 DNA reads as TGTGCCAGCAGCCTACGGACAGTTTACACTGAAGCTTTCTTT.

A single count supports this clone. The V call is TRBV18, the J call TRBJ2-1; perhaps TRBD1 as D (5 bases). Between the trimmed V and J ends, which lost 3 bases and 0 bases, there was a span of 9 bases. In germline, CDR1 is KGHSH, CDR2 LQKENI. The CDR3 sequence is 15 residues long. The CDR3 loop reads CASSPSTVSYNEQFF. The CDR3 DNA sequence: TGTGCCAGCTCACCTTCGACAGTCTCCTACAATGAGCAGTTCTTC.

The rearrangement joins TRBV6-5 to TRBJ2-7, with D maybe TRBD1 (5 bases). The ends were cut back, 2 bases at V and 5 bases at J, with 13 bases in the middle. The CDR3 extends over 14 amino acids. CDR1 and CDR2 (germline): MNHEY, SVGAGI. The CDR3 sequence: CASSYRGSPHEQYF. The CDR3 nucleotides read TGTGCCAGCAGTTACAGGGGTAGCCCCCACGAGCAGTACTTC.

CDR3 residues: CASSPGRPEAFF. CDR3 nucleotide sequence: TGTGCCAGCTCACCCGGTAGACCTGAAGCTTTCTTT. The V call is TRBV18, the J call TRBJ1-1; D is ambiguous. The CDR3 spans 12 residues. V was cut by 3 bases and J by 6 bases, with 8 bases left in between. The germline V gene encodes CDR1 KGHSH and CDR2 LQKENI.

V gene TRBV7-4 combines with J gene TRBJ2-7; 11 nucleotides line up with TRBD2. The CDR3 totals 20 residues. CDR1 and CDR2 (germline): SGHVT, SQSDAQ. The ends lost 2 bases at V and 0 bases at J; junction bases unmatched: 15. The CDR3 spells CASSLPSSGGYHMSSYEQYF. The DNA for the CDR3 is TGTGCCAGCAGCTTACCTTCTAGCGGGGGGTACCACATGAGCTCCTACGAGCAGTACTTC.